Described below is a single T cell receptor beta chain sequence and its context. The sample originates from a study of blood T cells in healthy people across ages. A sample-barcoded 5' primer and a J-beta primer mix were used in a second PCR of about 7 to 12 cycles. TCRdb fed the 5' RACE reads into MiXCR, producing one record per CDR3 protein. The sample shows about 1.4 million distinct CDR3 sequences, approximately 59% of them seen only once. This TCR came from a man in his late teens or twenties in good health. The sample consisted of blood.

The chain's CDR3 is CASSPRIGTSLTGEQYF. The CDR3 DNA reads as TGCGCCAGCAGCCCTAGAATTGGGACTAGTCTAACGGGTGAGCAGTACTTC. The V and J genes are TRBV5-1 and TRBJ2-5; the match to TRBD2 covers 8 bases. There are 17 residues in the CDR3. The ends lost 4 bases at V and 11 bases at J; junction bases unmatched: 22. Germline V gene lookup returns CDR1 SGHRS and CDR2 YFSETQ.